The TCR beta chain under discussion was sequenced for a study of esophageal squamous cell carcinoma under preoperative chemotherapy. Findings of the study overall: Clonal contraction, more than amplification, hit abundant clones after paclitaxel-nedaplatin.

TCRdb re-called the PCR reads with MiXCR, one entry per CDR3 protein. Here the sample spans approximately 19,000 distinct CDR3 sequences, about 43% being singletons. Described time point: after preoperative PTX-NDP chemotherapy. For this clonotype: Its antigen remains unknown.

This sequence originates from a human donor with esophageal squamous cell carcinoma. The donor label of this sample is uncertain. This specimen was taken from a patient given preoperative chemotherapy.

CDR3 DNA sequence: TGTGCCAGCGGGGGGGAAAAGCGGGAGACCCAGTTCTTC. This encodes CASGGEKRETQFF. This sequence joins TRBV12-3 or TRBV12-4 and TRBJ2-1, with TRBD2 matching over 8 bases. The V and J ends lost 8 bases and 13 bases, in that order; junction bases with no gene match: 13. This CDR3 has 13 residues.